These T cell receptor beta chains were read from a single sample in a study of beta chain features in type 1 diabetes. Data came from immunoSEQ multiplex PCR; TCRdb stores just in-frame clones and leaves some out. The repertoire holds about 170,000 clones, with approximately 7.8% as singletons. What was sequenced was central memory CD4+ T cells from blood. These TCRs come from a middle-aged woman with type 1 diabetes. Each CDR3 is given with its conserved first and last residue. Each record gives: V gene, J gene, clone size, D gene, CDR3 DNA, CDR3 protein. A D gene is named only where the DNA matches it firmly. For some rows the clone size is stated as once, few or many, or as a class when expanded; others skip it.

v_call: TRBV19
j_call: TRBJ2-1
clone_size: .
d_call: TRBD2
cdr3_nt: TGTGCCAGTAGTACCTCTAGCGGGGGGCAAGGTGAGCAGTTCTTC
cdr3_aa: CASSTSSGGQGEQFF

v_call: TRBV7-9
j_call: TRBJ2-1
clone_size: .
d_call: .
cdr3_nt: TGTGCCAGCAGCCGACCCTTAGAGGTGAGGGAGCAGTTCTTC
cdr3_aa: CASSRPLEVREQFF

v_call: TRBV18
j_call: TRBJ2-1
clone_size: .
d_call: .
cdr3_nt: TGTGCCAGCTCACCCGCGACAGGCAATGAGCAGTTCTTC
cdr3_aa: CASSPATGNEQFF

v_call: TRBV7-2
j_call: TRBJ1-1
clone_size: .
d_call: .
cdr3_nt: TGTGCCAGCTTCCCAGGTAACATGAACACTGAAGCTTTCTTT
cdr3_aa: CASFPGNMNTEAFF

v_call: TRBV19
j_call: TRBJ2-7
clone_size: many
d_call: TRBD1
cdr3_nt: TGTGCCAGTAGGCCCGGGACAGCCCAAGGGGATTCCGAGCAGTACTTC
cdr3_aa: CASRPGTAQGDSEQYF

v_call: TRBV6-1
j_call: TRBJ1-5
clone_size: few
d_call: .
cdr3_nt: TGTGCCAGCAGAGAAAGATCCTCGAGGGATCAGCCCCAGCATTTT
cdr3_aa: CASRERSSRDQPQHF

v_call: TRBV7-9
j_call: TRBJ1-1
clone_size: .
d_call: .
cdr3_nt: TGTGCCAGCAGCCTCGAAAACAGGAACACTGAAGCTTTCTTT
cdr3_aa: CASSLENRNTEAFF

v_call: TRBV5-1
j_call: TRBJ2-7
clone_size: few
d_call: TRBD1
cdr3_nt: TGCGCCAGCAGCCAAGGGACAGTGACCGAGCAGTACTTC
cdr3_aa: CASSQGTVTEQYF

v_call: TRBV7-7
j_call: TRBJ2-5
clone_size: .
d_call: .
cdr3_nt: TGTGCTAGCAGCTTAAGACAGGTTGAGACCCAGTACTTC
cdr3_aa: CASSLRQVETQYF

v_call: TRBV29-1
j_call: TRBJ2-1
clone_size: few
d_call: TRBD1
cdr3_nt: TGCAGCTCATCCGGGACAGGGGGTAACAATGAGCAGTTCTTC
cdr3_aa: CSSSGTGGNNEQFF

v_call: TRBV6-5
j_call: TRBJ1-6
clone_size: .
d_call: TRBD1
cdr3_nt: TGTGCCAGCAGTTCCGCGACAGGGGGCAGGCCCCTCCACTTT
cdr3_aa: CASSSATGGRPLHF

v_call: TRBV5-1
j_call: TRBJ2-6
clone_size: many
d_call: .
cdr3_nt: TGCGCCAGCAGCTTGCAGGGGCATGTGTCTGGGGCCAACGTCCTGACTTTC
cdr3_aa: CASSLQGHVSGANVLTF

v_call: TRBV7-9
j_call: TRBJ2-1
clone_size: .
d_call: TRBD2
cdr3_nt: TGTGCCAGCAGCTTAGAACCGGGAGGCAATGAGCAGTTCTTC
cdr3_aa: CASSLEPGGNEQFF

v_call: TRBV18
j_call: TRBJ2-1
clone_size: .
d_call: TRBD1
cdr3_nt: TGTGCCAGCTCACCCTCGACAGGGCGAGATGAGCAGTTCTTC
cdr3_aa: CASSPSTGRDEQFF

v_call: TRBV7-2
j_call: TRBJ2-5
clone_size: many
d_call: TRBD1
cdr3_nt: TGTGCCAGCAGCACCAGGACAGGGGTGGAGACCCAGTACTTC
cdr3_aa: CASSTRTGVETQYF

v_call: TRBV7-2
j_call: TRBJ2-2
clone_size: .
d_call: TRBD2
cdr3_nt: TGTGCCAGCAGCGACGGGAGGCGCACCGGGGAGCTGTTTTTT
cdr3_aa: CASSDGRRTGELFF

v_call: TRBV7-2
j_call: TRBJ2-2
clone_size: once
d_call: .
cdr3_nt: TGTGCCAGCAGCTTCGGGCGGGGGAACACCGGGGAGCTGTTTTTT
cdr3_aa: CASSFGRGNTGELFF

v_call: TRBV28
j_call: TRBJ2-2
clone_size: few
d_call: .
cdr3_nt: TGTGCCATCTACAGGGTCGGGGGGGAGCTGTTTTTT
cdr3_aa: CAIYRVGGELFF

v_call: TRBV7-2
j_call: TRBJ1-2
clone_size: .
d_call: .
cdr3_nt: TGTGCCAGCAGCCCGGGTTCAGCTAACTATGGCTACACCTTC
cdr3_aa: CASSPGSANYGYTF

v_call: TRBV7-2
j_call: TRBJ2-5
clone_size: .
d_call: TRBD2
cdr3_nt: TGTGCCAGCAGCTTAGCGGGACTAGCGGGGGGGCGTCAGACCCAGTACTTC
cdr3_aa: CASSLAGLAGGRQTQYF

v_call: TRBV7-2
j_call: TRBJ2-1
clone_size: many
d_call: .
cdr3_nt: TGTGCCAGCAGCCTGAGAAGGGAGAATGAGCAGTTCTTC
cdr3_aa: CASSLRRENEQFF

v_call: TRBV6-5
j_call: TRBJ1-5
clone_size: .
d_call: TRBD1
cdr3_nt: TGTGCCAGCAGCCGGCCGGGACAGGGCCAACATTTT
cdr3_aa: CASSRPGQGQHF

v_call: TRBV12-5
j_call: TRBJ2-7
clone_size: .
d_call: .
cdr3_nt: TGTGCTAGTGGTTTGGACAGGGGGGGGGAGCAGTACTTC
cdr3_aa: CASGLDRGGEQYF

v_call: TRBV29-1
j_call: TRBJ2-2
clone_size: many
d_call: TRBD1
cdr3_nt: TGCAGCGTCGAGGGGGACAGGGACACCGGGGAGCTGTTTTTT
cdr3_aa: CSVEGDRDTGELFF

v_call: TRBV7-2
j_call: TRBJ2-3
clone_size: many
d_call: .
cdr3_nt: TGTGCCAGCAGCTTAGGGGGAGCAGATACGCAGTATTTT
cdr3_aa: CASSLGGADTQYF

v_call: TRBV15
j_call: TRBJ1-2
clone_size: many
d_call: .
cdr3_nt: TGTGCCACCAGCCGATACAGGGAGGGTAACTATGGCTACACCTTC
cdr3_aa: CATSRYREGNYGYTF

v_call: TRBV5-4
j_call: TRBJ2-1
clone_size: .
d_call: .
cdr3_nt: TGCGCCAGCAGCCAAGGAATGGGATCACTAGGGAGGAACAATGAGCAGTTCTTC
cdr3_aa: CASSQGMGSLGRNNEQFF

v_call: TRBV7-9
j_call: TRBJ2-4
clone_size: few
d_call: .
cdr3_nt: TGTGCCAGCAGCAACAGTAGGCTAGCCAAAAACATTCAGTACTTC
cdr3_aa: CASSNSRLAKNIQYF

v_call: TRBV29-1
j_call: TRBJ1-1
clone_size: .
d_call: TRBD1
cdr3_nt: TGCAGCGGTTCAGGGGGGCCGCAGGGGGCGATGAACACTGAAGCTTTCTTT
cdr3_aa: CSGSGGPQGAMNTEAFF

v_call: TRBV7-3
j_call: TRBJ2-5
clone_size: .
d_call: .
cdr3_nt: TGTGCCAGCAGCTTATGGAGGGGAGAGACCCAGTACTTC
cdr3_aa: CASSLWRGETQYF

v_call: TRBV2
j_call: TRBJ2-5
clone_size: many
d_call: TRBD1
cdr3_nt: TGTGCCAGCCGGGACAGGGAAGAGACCCAGTACTTC
cdr3_aa: CASRDREETQYF

v_call: TRBV28
j_call: TRBJ1-2
clone_size: .
d_call: TRBD1
cdr3_nt: TGTGCCAGCAACCCAGGGGGCAACTATGGCTACACCTTC
cdr3_aa: CASNPGGNYGYTF

v_call: TRBV11-2
j_call: TRBJ2-7
clone_size: .
d_call: TRBD1
cdr3_nt: TGTGCCAGCAGCTTTAAAGAGGGACAGGGTCCCTCCTACGAGCAGTACTTC
cdr3_aa: CASSFKEGQGPSYEQYF